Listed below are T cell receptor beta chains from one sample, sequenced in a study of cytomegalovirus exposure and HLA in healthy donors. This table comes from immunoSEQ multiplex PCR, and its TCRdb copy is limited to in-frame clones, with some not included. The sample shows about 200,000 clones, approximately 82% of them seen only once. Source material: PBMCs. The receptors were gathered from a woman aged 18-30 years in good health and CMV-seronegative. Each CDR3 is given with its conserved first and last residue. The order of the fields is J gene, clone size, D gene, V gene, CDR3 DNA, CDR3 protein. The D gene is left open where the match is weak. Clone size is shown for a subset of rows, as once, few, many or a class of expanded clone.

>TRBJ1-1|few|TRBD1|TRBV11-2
TGTGCCAGCAGTTTACGGGCAGGGGGCAACACTGAAGCTTTCTTT
CASSLRAGGNTEAFF
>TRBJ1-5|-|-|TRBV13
TGTGCCAGCAGCTTAAGGCCCCAGCCCCAGCATTTT
CASSLRPQPQHF
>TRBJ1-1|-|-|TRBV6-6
TGTGCCAGCAGTTACGTAGACCCCCAGGGCGAAGCTTTCTTT
CASSYVDPQGEAFF
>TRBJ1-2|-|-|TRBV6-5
TGTGCCAGCATAGGGGGGGAAGGCTACACCTTC
CASIGGEGYTF
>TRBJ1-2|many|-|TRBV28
TGTGCCAGCAGTCCCCAACCCGGACTACGACGCGGCTACACCTTC
CASSPQPGLRRGYTF
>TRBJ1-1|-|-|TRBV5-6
TGTGCCAGCAGCTTGGGGGAGGGGCGGGGGACTGAAGCTTTCTTT
CASSLGEGRGTEAFF
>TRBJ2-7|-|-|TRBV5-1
TGCGCCAGCAGCATGGGCAGCTACTACGAGCAGTACTTC
CASSMGSYYEQYF
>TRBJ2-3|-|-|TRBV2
TGTGCCAGCAGTGCCGCGGGTAGCACAGATACGCAGTATTTT
CASSAAGSTDTQYF
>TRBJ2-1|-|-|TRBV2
TGTGCCAGCAGGCCTCAGGGCAATGAGCAGTTCTTC
CASRPQGNEQFF
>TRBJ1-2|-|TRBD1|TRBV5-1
TGCGCCAGCAGCCGGCAGGGACAGGGAATAAGTGAGGATGGCTACACCTTC
CASSRQGQGISEDGYTF
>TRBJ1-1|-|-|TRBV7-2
TGTGCCAGCAGCTTAGCGGCCGGGAAGAACACTGAAGCTTTCTTT
CASSLAAGKNTEAFF
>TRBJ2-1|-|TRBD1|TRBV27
TGTGCCAGCAGCGGACAGGGCGATGAGCAGTTCTTC
CASSGQGDEQFF
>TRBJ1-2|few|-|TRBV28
TGTGCCAGCTCGTTATCGGGGGTATTCTATGGCTACACCTTC
CASSLSGVFYGYTF
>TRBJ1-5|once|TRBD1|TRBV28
TGTGCCAGCAGCCGGGACAGGCCTTATCAGCCCCAGCATTTT
CASSRDRPYQPQHF